Many counts were recorded for the clone carrying this T cell receptor (beta chain). Its antigen is as yet unknown. This sample is drawn from a study of T-cell memory formation after mild COVID-19. Study context: The study found TCR clusters largely donor specific.

The TCR alpha and TCR beta cDNA libraries, bearing sample barcodes and UMIs, were generated by 5'RACE using constant-segment primers. TCRdb itself ran the 5' RACE reads through MiXCR, one entry per CDR3 protein. This sample has 350,000 to 450,000 distinct CDR3 sequences; 13% to 15% occur once, and the top ten carry about 22%. The trim removed 0 bases at V and 7 bases at J, leaving 10 bases unmatched. Germline loops: CDR1 SGHRS, CDR2 YFSETQ. The CDR3 runs 16 residues. General observations from the study: Contracting CD4+ clones were located mainly in CM and EM, and CD8+ clones in EMRA.

Sequenced sample: PBMCs or a T cell subset sorted from them (not recorded which). V usage is TRBV5-1 and J usage is TRBJ2-1; 7 nucleotides match TRBD2. The clonotype originates from a man younger than 35 who had mild COVID-19 (a few samples of this study predate the infection). Cell type and time point are not known. CDR3 in DNA: TGCGCCAGCAGCTTGGCCGCCAGCGGGGAACTGAATGAGCAGTTCTTC. This sequence encodes CASSLAASGELNEQFF.